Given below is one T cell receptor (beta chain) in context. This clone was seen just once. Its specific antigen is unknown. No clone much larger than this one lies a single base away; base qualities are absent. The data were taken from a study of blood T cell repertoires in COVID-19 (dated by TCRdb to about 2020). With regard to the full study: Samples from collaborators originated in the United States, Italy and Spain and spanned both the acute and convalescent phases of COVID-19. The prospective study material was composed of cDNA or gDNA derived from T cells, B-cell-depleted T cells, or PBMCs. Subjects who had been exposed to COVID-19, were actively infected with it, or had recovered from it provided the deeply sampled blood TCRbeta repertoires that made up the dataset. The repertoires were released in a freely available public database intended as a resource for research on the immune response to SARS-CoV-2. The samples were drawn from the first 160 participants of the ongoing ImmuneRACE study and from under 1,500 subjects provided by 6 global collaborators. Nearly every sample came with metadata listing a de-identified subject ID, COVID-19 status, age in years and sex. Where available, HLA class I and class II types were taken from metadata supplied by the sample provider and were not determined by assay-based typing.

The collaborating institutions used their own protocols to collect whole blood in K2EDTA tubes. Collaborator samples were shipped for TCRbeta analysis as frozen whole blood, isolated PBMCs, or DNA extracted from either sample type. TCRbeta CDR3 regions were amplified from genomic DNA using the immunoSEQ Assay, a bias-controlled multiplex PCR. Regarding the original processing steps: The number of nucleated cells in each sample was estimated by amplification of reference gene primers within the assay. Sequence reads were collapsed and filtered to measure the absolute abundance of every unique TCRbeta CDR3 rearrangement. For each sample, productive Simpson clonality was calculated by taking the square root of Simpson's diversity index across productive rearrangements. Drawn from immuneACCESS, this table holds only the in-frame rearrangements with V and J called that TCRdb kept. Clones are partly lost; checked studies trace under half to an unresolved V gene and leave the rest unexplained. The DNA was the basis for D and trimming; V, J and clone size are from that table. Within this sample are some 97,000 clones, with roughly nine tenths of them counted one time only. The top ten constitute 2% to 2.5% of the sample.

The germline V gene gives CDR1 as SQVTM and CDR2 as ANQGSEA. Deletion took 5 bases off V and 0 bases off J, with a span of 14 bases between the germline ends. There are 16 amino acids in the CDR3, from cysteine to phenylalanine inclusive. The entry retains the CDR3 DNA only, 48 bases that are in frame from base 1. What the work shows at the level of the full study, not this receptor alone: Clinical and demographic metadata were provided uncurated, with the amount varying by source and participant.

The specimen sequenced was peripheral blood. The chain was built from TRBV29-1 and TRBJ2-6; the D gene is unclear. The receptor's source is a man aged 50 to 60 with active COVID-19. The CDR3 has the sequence CSVYLVRPSGANVLTF. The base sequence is TGCAGCGTTTACCTTGTCAGGCCCTCTGGGGCCAACGTCCTGACTTTC.